The rows below give T cell receptor beta chains drawn from one sample of a study of graft-versus-host responses after intestinal transplantation. Clones were read by immunoSEQ multiplex PCR, and TCRdb kept only the in-frame ones, dropping some. The data contain more than 90,000 clones, approximately 94% of them singletons. Their target antigens are unknown. Sequences were derived from unstimulated CD4+ T cells sorted from spleen or lymph node cells, sampled before transplant. The receptors shown here come from a human donor who was the organ donor for an intestinal transplant. CDR3s leave out the opening cysteine and the closing phenylalanine or tryptophan.

TRBV6-5	ASTGRGVEAF
TRBV19	ASSSQGPGYGYT
TRBV28	ASGDDTAYEKLF
TRBV6-1	ASSRSGTFYEQY
TRBV30	AWSVLFRTVGSEAF
TRBV7-9	ASSFHRDSPLGYT
TRBV19	ASSVAPGLPGGYT
TRBV7-9	ASSLGRASPDTQY
TRBV28	ASRELQAHEQY
TRBV25-1	ASPGPT
TRBV11-3	ASSLGLADYNEQF
TRBV14	ASSSTGPGNTIY
TRBV6-6	ASSPNGETQY
TRBV28	ASSLEIQGGQPQH